This is a list of T cell receptor beta chains from one sample in a study of T-cell reconstitution after alpha-beta-depleted transplantation in children. One entry per CDR3 protein, called by TCRdb with MiXCR from the PCR reads. The sample yields fewer than 350,000 distinct CDR3 sequences, roughly 9.1% seen once. Source: PBMCs, taken before TCRalphabeta/CD19-depleted stem cell transplant. Receptors were obtained from a boy under two years old with acute myeloid leukemia, due to receive a stem cell transplant. The CDR3 runs from the conserved cysteine through the conserved F or W. The order of the fields is D gene, clone size, J gene, V gene, CDR3 DNA, CDR3 protein. The D gene is left open where the match is weak. For some rows the clone size is stated as once, few or many, or as a class when expanded; others skip it.

d_gene: TRBD1
abundance: many
j_gene: TRBJ1-5
v_gene: TRBV12-3/TRBV12-4
CDR3nt: TGTGCCAGCAGTCGACGACAGGGTAAAGGCCAGCCCCAGCATTTT
CDR3aa: CASSRRQGKGQPQHF

d_gene: TRBD2
abundance: few
j_gene: TRBJ2-7
v_gene: TRBV5-8
CDR3nt: TGTGCCAGCAGCCCCCAGCGGGGGCGAAGCTACGAGCAGTACTTC
CDR3aa: CASSPQRGRSYEQYF

d_gene: TRBD1
abundance: few
j_gene: TRBJ1-5
v_gene: TRBV18
CDR3nt: TGTGCCAGCTCACCGGACAGGGGGTCGCTTTGGCCCCAGCATTTT
CDR3aa: CASSPDRGSLWPQHF

d_gene: -
abundance: many
j_gene: TRBJ1-3
v_gene: TRBV9
CDR3nt: TGTGCCAGCAGCACAGGGAAAAACACCATATATTTT
CDR3aa: CASSTGKNTIYF

d_gene: TRBD2
abundance: many
j_gene: TRBJ2-1
v_gene: TRBV9
CDR3nt: TGTGCCAGCAGCGTTAGCGGGAGGGCCTTAAATGAGCAGTTCTTC
CDR3aa: CASSVSGRALNEQFF

d_gene: -
abundance: few
j_gene: TRBJ2-7
v_gene: TRBV12-3/TRBV12-4
CDR3nt: TGTGCCAGCAGTTACCGAATCGAACAGGGAAAATACTACGAGCAGTACTTC
CDR3aa: CASSYRIEQGKYYEQYF

d_gene: TRBD1
abundance: many
j_gene: TRBJ1-3
v_gene: TRBV28
CDR3nt: TGTGCCAGCAGTTCACAGGGGTCTGGAAACACCATATATTTT
CDR3aa: CASSSQGSGNTIYF

d_gene: TRBD1
abundance: -
j_gene: TRBJ2-7
v_gene: TRBV10-3
CDR3nt: TGTGCCATCAGTGAGTGGGACAGGGGGCCTTACGAGCAGTACTTC
CDR3aa: CAISEWDRGPYEQYF

d_gene: -
abundance: many
j_gene: TRBJ2-1
v_gene: TRBV12-3/TRBV12-4
CDR3nt: TGTGCCAGCAGATACAACTCCTACAATGAGCAGTTCTTC
CDR3aa: CASRYNSYNEQFF

d_gene: -
abundance: many
j_gene: TRBJ2-3
v_gene: TRBV20-1
CDR3nt: TGCAGTGCTAGCTCGCCTAGCGGCACAGATACGCAGTATTTT
CDR3aa: CSASSPSGTDTQYF

d_gene: TRBD2
abundance: many
j_gene: TRBJ2-1
v_gene: TRBV12-3/TRBV12-4
CDR3nt: TGTGCCAGCAGTTTAGTACTAGCGGGGCTGAATGAGCAGTTCTTC
CDR3aa: CASSLVLAGLNEQFF

d_gene: TRBD2
abundance: many
j_gene: TRBJ2-7
v_gene: TRBV20-1
CDR3nt: TGCAGTGCTAGCACAATTCAACTAGCGGCAAGCTCCTACGAGCAGTACTTC
CDR3aa: CSASTIQLAASSYEQYF

d_gene: TRBD1
abundance: -
j_gene: TRBJ1-1
v_gene: TRBV7-3
CDR3nt: TGTGCCAGCAGCTTAAACCGGGGACAGGGAAGAATTTCAATGAACACTGAAGCTTTCTTT
CDR3aa: CASSLNRGQGRISMNTEAFF

d_gene: -
abundance: -
j_gene: TRBJ1-4
v_gene: TRBV7-9
CDR3nt: TGTGCCAGTTCCCGGGGCGTTTCAACTAATGAAAAACTGTTTTTT
CDR3aa: CASSRGVSTNEKLFF

d_gene: -
abundance: many
j_gene: TRBJ1-1
v_gene: TRBV6-5
CDR3nt: TGTGCCAGCAGTTACTCGAGGTCGATGAACACTGAAGCTTTCTTT
CDR3aa: CASSYSRSMNTEAFF

d_gene: TRBD1
abundance: few
j_gene: TRBJ1-2
v_gene: TRBV20-1
CDR3nt: TGCAGTGCTAGAGGGACAGGGGGCAGGATCGGCTACACCTTC
CDR3aa: CSARGTGGRIGYTF

d_gene: -
abundance: many
j_gene: TRBJ2-1
v_gene: TRBV3-1
CDR3nt: TGTGCCAGCAGCTCACAGAATTACAATGAGCAGTTCTTC
CDR3aa: CASSSQNYNEQFF

d_gene: -
abundance: many
j_gene: TRBJ1-5
v_gene: TRBV28
CDR3nt: TGTGCCAGCAGTTTATTGCGACAGGCTGGGGTTCAGCCCCAGCATTTT
CDR3aa: CASSLLRQAGVQPQHF

d_gene: -
abundance: few
j_gene: TRBJ2-7
v_gene: TRBV9
CDR3nt: TGTGCCAGCAGCGTAGAGGGCGCGAGCTCCTACGAGCAGTACTTC
CDR3aa: CASSVEGASSYEQYF

d_gene: TRBD1
abundance: -
j_gene: TRBJ2-7
v_gene: TRBV19
CDR3nt: TGTGCCAGTAGTTCCGCCGGGACAGGGAATATTGGACACGAGCAGTACTTC
CDR3aa: CASSSAGTGNIGHEQYF

d_gene: -
abundance: many
j_gene: TRBJ2-7
v_gene: TRBV5-1
CDR3nt: TGTGCCAGCAGCTTAGTGGGGGACTACGAGCAGTACTTC
CDR3aa: CASSLVGDYEQYF

d_gene: -
abundance: many
j_gene: TRBJ2-7
v_gene: TRBV4-2
CDR3nt: TGTGCCAGCAGCACACTCTACGAGCAGTACTTC
CDR3aa: CASSTLYEQYF

d_gene: -
abundance: few
j_gene: TRBJ1-5
v_gene: TRBV6-6
CDR3nt: TGTGCCAGCGAAGTCGAGAGCAATCAGCCCCAGCATTTT
CDR3aa: CASEVESNQPQHF

d_gene: -
abundance: -
j_gene: TRBJ2-1
v_gene: TRBV12-5
CDR3nt: TGTGCTAGTGGTTTGAGGCCTTACAATGAGCAGTTCTTC
CDR3aa: CASGLRPYNEQFF

d_gene: -
abundance: -
j_gene: TRBJ2-7
v_gene: TRBV5-1
CDR3nt: TGCGCCAGCAGCCGGGACTTCTCCTACGAGCAGTACTTC
CDR3aa: CASSRDFSYEQYF

d_gene: -
abundance: many
j_gene: TRBJ2-5
v_gene: TRBV5-1
CDR3nt: TGCGCCAGCAGCTTGGAGGCGGAGACCCAGTACTTC
CDR3aa: CASSLEAETQYF

d_gene: -
abundance: -
j_gene: TRBJ2-7
v_gene: TRBV27
CDR3nt: TGTGCTACACAGGGTTTGGAGGAGCAGTACTTC
CDR3aa: CATQGLEEQYF

d_gene: -
abundance: many
j_gene: TRBJ2-3
v_gene: TRBV24-1
CDR3nt: TGTGCCACCAGTGATGGGGTACGCCAACACACAGATACGCAGTATTTT
CDR3aa: CATSDGVRQHTDTQYF

d_gene: TRBD1
abundance: many
j_gene: TRBJ1-5
v_gene: TRBV29-1
CDR3nt: TGCAGCGTTGAAACAACAGGGGGCAATCAGCCCCAGCATTTT
CDR3aa: CSVETTGGNQPQHF

d_gene: -
abundance: few
j_gene: TRBJ2-3
v_gene: TRBV11-2
CDR3nt: TGTGCCAGCGCTGCGCGAGATACGCAGTATTTT
CDR3aa: CASAARDTQYF

d_gene: TRBD1
abundance: many
j_gene: TRBJ2-5
v_gene: TRBV4-3
CDR3nt: TGCGCCAGCAGCCAGGGGACAGGGGCTAGGGAGACCCAGTACTTC
CDR3aa: CASSQGTGARETQYF

d_gene: TRBD1
abundance: many
j_gene: TRBJ1-5
v_gene: TRBV12-3/TRBV12-4
CDR3nt: TGTGCCAGCTCCCCCACAGGGGGCAGCCATCAGCCCCAGCATTTT
CDR3aa: CASSPTGGSHQPQHF

d_gene: TRBD1
abundance: many
j_gene: TRBJ2-5
v_gene: TRBV5-1
CDR3nt: TGCGCCAGCAGCTTGGCGATACAGGGGGCAAAAGAGACCCAGTACTTC
CDR3aa: CASSLAIQGAKETQYF

d_gene: -
abundance: many
j_gene: TRBJ1-4
v_gene: TRBV6-5
CDR3nt: TGTGCCAGCAGTCCCACAGCCTTTAATGAAAAACTGTTTTTT
CDR3aa: CASSPTAFNEKLFF

d_gene: TRBD1
abundance: many
j_gene: TRBJ2-1
v_gene: TRBV18
CDR3nt: TGTGCCAGCTCACCACAGACAGGGGAGAAGTTCTTC
CDR3aa: CASSPQTGEKFF

d_gene: -
abundance: many
j_gene: TRBJ1-2
v_gene: TRBV20-1
CDR3nt: TGCAGTGCATCCTGGACAGTCCTCTATGGCTACACCTTC
CDR3aa: CSASWTVLYGYTF

d_gene: -
abundance: many
j_gene: TRBJ2-3
v_gene: TRBV20-1
CDR3nt: TGCAGTGCTAGAGGGGCCTCAGATACGCAGTATTTT
CDR3aa: CSARGASDTQYF

d_gene: TRBD1
abundance: many
j_gene: TRBJ2-1
v_gene: TRBV12-3/TRBV12-4
CDR3nt: TGTGCCAGCAGTTCCTTGGACAGGGGTGTGGATGAGCAGTTCTTC
CDR3aa: CASSSLDRGVDEQFF

d_gene: TRBD1
abundance: many
j_gene: TRBJ1-1
v_gene: TRBV9
CDR3nt: TGTGCCAGCAGCGTAGGGGAGACAGGGACGGACACTGAAGCTTTCTTT
CDR3aa: CASSVGETGTDTEAFF

d_gene: TRBD2
abundance: -
j_gene: TRBJ2-3
v_gene: TRBV6-1
CDR3nt: TGTGCCAGCAGACCAGCGGGAGTGATGACAGATACGCAGTATTTT
CDR3aa: CASRPAGVMTDTQYF

d_gene: -
abundance: many
j_gene: TRBJ2-6
v_gene: TRBV7-6
CDR3nt: TGTGCCAGCAGATCCGACGGCACTGGGGCCAACGTCCTGACTTTC
CDR3aa: CASRSDGTGANVLTF

d_gene: TRBD2
abundance: many
j_gene: TRBJ2-5
v_gene: TRBV15
CDR3nt: TGTGCCACCAGCACCCCGGGACTAGCGGGGGGGCAAGAGACCCAGTACTTC
CDR3aa: CATSTPGLAGGQETQYF

d_gene: -
abundance: many
j_gene: TRBJ2-7
v_gene: TRBV6-6
CDR3nt: TGTGCCAGCAGTTACTCGAGCCGGAACGAGCAGTACTTC
CDR3aa: CASSYSSRNEQYF

d_gene: TRBD1
abundance: few
j_gene: TRBJ2-7
v_gene: TRBV29-1
CDR3nt: TGCAGCGTAGGTGGTTGGGGGACAGGTTCCTACGAGCAGTACTTC
CDR3aa: CSVGGWGTGSYEQYF

d_gene: -
abundance: many
j_gene: TRBJ1-4
v_gene: TRBV21-1
CDR3nt: TGTGCCAGCAGCACGAGACAGGGACCCGAGCTCGAACTGTTTTTT
CDR3aa: CASSTRQGPELELFF

d_gene: -
abundance: -
j_gene: TRBJ2-4
v_gene: TRBV6-1
CDR3nt: TGTGCCAGCAGTGAAGTGATGGAGAGAAACATTCAGTACTTC
CDR3aa: CASSEVMERNIQYF

d_gene: TRBD1
abundance: many
j_gene: TRBJ2-7
v_gene: TRBV20-1
CDR3nt: TGCAGTGCTAGAGAGCCCGGACAGGGGAGCTCCTACGAGCAGTACTTC
CDR3aa: CSAREPGQGSSYEQYF

d_gene: -
abundance: many
j_gene: TRBJ2-1
v_gene: TRBV5-6
CDR3nt: TGTGCCAGCAGCTTGCTAAGGAGTTCCTACAATGAGCAGTTCTTC
CDR3aa: CASSLLRSSYNEQFF

d_gene: -
abundance: many
j_gene: TRBJ2-3
v_gene: TRBV11-2
CDR3nt: TGTGCCAGCAGCCCGCCCTGGGTCGGGGCAACAGATACGCAGTATTTT
CDR3aa: CASSPPWVGATDTQYF

d_gene: TRBD1
abundance: many
j_gene: TRBJ1-6
v_gene: TRBV3-1
CDR3nt: TGTGCCAGCAGCCTCGACAGGGGGCGGAATAATTCACCCCTCCACTTT
CDR3aa: CASSLDRGRNNSPLHF

d_gene: TRBD1
abundance: few
j_gene: TRBJ2-5
v_gene: TRBV27
CDR3nt: TGTGCCAGCACCTCCCCTAGCCGGGACAGGGGGCAAGAGACCCAGTACTTC
CDR3aa: CASTSPSRDRGQETQYF

d_gene: TRBD1
abundance: -
j_gene: TRBJ1-3
v_gene: TRBV6-1
CDR3nt: TGTGCCAGCAGTCCGGCCGGGACAGCTGGAAACACCATATATTTT
CDR3aa: CASSPAGTAGNTIYF

d_gene: TRBD2
abundance: many
j_gene: TRBJ2-3
v_gene: TRBV3-1
CDR3nt: TGTGCCAGCAGCACAAGCGGGGGGTATACAGATACGCAGTATTTT
CDR3aa: CASSTSGGYTDTQYF

d_gene: -
abundance: many
j_gene: TRBJ2-3
v_gene: TRBV7-8
CDR3nt: TGTGCCAGCAGCTTAGAAGGGACCGATACGCAGTATTTT
CDR3aa: CASSLEGTDTQYF